Presented here are 23 T cell receptor beta chains from one specimen sequenced in a study of blood T cell repertoires in COVID-19. Profiled with immunoSEQ multiplex PCR; TCRdb holds only in-frame clones, not every one. The data contain 140,000 to 150,000 clones, over 75% of them seen just once; the ten biggest clones take up roughly 13%. Sequenced input: peripheral blood. These receptors originate from a man between 60 and 75 years old with active or convalescent COVID-19.

The V and J genes are TRBV27 and TRBJ2-3, with TRBD2 matching 8 bases. Germline V gives CDR1 MNHEY, CDR2 SMNVEV (reference sequence). This CDR3 spans 17 amino acids. V lost 5 bases, J lost 3 bases, and 13 bases stayed unmatched. The CDR3 nucleotides read TGTGCCAGCAGTCCCGGTCGGCGGGAGGTGGGTACAGATACGCAGTATTTT. It specifies CASSPGRREVGTDTQYF.

J is TRBJ1-2 and V is TRBV6-1, with D perhaps TRBD1 (5 bases). Trimming cost V 2 bases and J 6 bases, with 13 bases left between them. Germline-derived CDR1 and CDR2 are MNHNS and SASEGT. CDR3 length: 14 residues. The chain's CDR3 is CASSERQPSDGYTF. The CDR3 DNA is TGTGCCAGCAGTGAACGACAGCCCTCGGATGGCTACACCTTC.

The genes are TRBV6-6 and TRBJ1-6; D is ambiguous. The CDR3 contains 12 residues. The V gene's germline CDR1 is MNHNY and CDR2 SVGAGI (reference sequence). Trimming took 11 bases from V and 8 from J, leaving 13 bases between them. The DNA for the CDR3 is TGTGCCGTTAGGAGGGTGGATTCACCCCTCCACTTT. The encoded protein is CAVRRVDSPLHF.

The chain uses TRBV20-1 and TRBJ1-5; D is unresolved. Trimming pared 3 bases from V and 0 bases from J, leaving 3 bases between. Germline V gene sequence: CDR1 DFQATT, CDR2 SNEGSKA (reference sequence). This CDR3 has 12 amino acids. In DNA form, the CDR3 reads TGCAGTGCTAGTCGTAGCAATCAGCCCCAGCATTTT. Translated, it gives CSASRSNQPQHF.

The chain uses TRBV10-3 and TRBJ2-7, with TRBD1 matching 8 bases. V dropped 10 bases and J dropped 3; count of bases not matched to a gene: 8. Germline CDR1 ENHRY, CDR2 SYGVKD. This CDR3 comprises 13 residues. CDR3 coding DNA: TGTGCCACCTGGGACAGGAAGGTCTACGAGCAGTACTTC. Protein sequence: CATWDRKVYEQYF.

V gene TRBV19 combines with J gene TRBJ1-5, with 9 bases matching TRBD1. The CDR3 has 18 residues. Germline V CDR1 and CDR2: LNHDA, SQIVND (reference sequence). The trim removed 6 bases at V and 4 bases at J, leaving 16 bases unmatched. DNA of the CDR3: TGTGCCAGTAGCTCGGGACAGGGATGGACTATAGCAAATCAGCCCCAGCATTTT. Translation: CASSSGQGWTIANQPQHF.

This clone appeared a few times. V usage is TRBV12-3 or TRBV12-4 and J usage is TRBJ1-2; the match to TRBD1 covers 7 bases. J was trimmed by 2 bases and V by 5 bases; bases with no gene match: 2. This CDR3 has 13 amino acids. Here the CDR3 DNA reads TGTGCCAGCAGTCCGACAGGGAACTATGGCTACACCTTC. It yields the protein CASSPTGNYGYTF.

The table lists this clone with a count of one. The gene calls are TRBV4-3 and TRBJ2-1, with D perhaps TRBD1 (5 bases). The germline gives CDR1 LGHNA, CDR2 YSLEER. The CDR3 extends over 16 amino acids. Trimming took off 0 bases at V and 5 bases at J, with 14 bases between the two ends. The CDR3 protein is CASSQDRARADNEQFF. CDR3 sequence (DNA): TGCGCCAGCAGCCAAGACAGGGCCAGGGCCGACAATGAGCAGTTCTTC.

The chain has TRBV7-2 and TRBJ2-2, with a weak D call TRBD2 (7 bases). CDR3 length equals 16 residues. Germline assignment: CDR1 SGHTA and CDR2 FQGNSA. V was pared by 4 bases and J by 1 base, with 13 bases between. This chain's CDR3 is CASSYFRGGNTGELFF. Written as DNA, the CDR3 is TGTGCCAGCAGCTACTTTAGGGGGGGGAACACCGGGGAGCTGTTTTTT.

This chain connects TRBV19 to TRBJ1-1; 7 bases fit TRBD1. The J segment lost 3 bases and the V segment lost 5 bases, leaving 12 bases of the junction unmatched. CDR3 length equals 16 residues. Germline lookup yields CDR1 LNHDA and CDR2 SQIVND (reference sequence). CDR3 residues: CASSQTRGRGDTEAFF. The DNA for the CDR3 is TGTGCCAGTAGTCAAACCCGAGGCAGGGGGGACACTGAAGCTTTCTTT.

This clone was seen only a few times. The V call is TRBV9, the J call TRBJ1-2; D unclear. The CDR3 is 16 amino acids. V lost 3 bases, J lost 0 bases, and 15 bases lay in between. The germline V gene encodes CDR1 SGDLS and CDR2 YYNGEE. The chain's CDR3 is CASSAGPIQANYGYTF. The CDR3 DNA is TGTGCCAGCAGCGCTGGCCCCATCCAGGCTAACTATGGCTACACCTTC.

The chain joins TRBV12-3 or TRBV12-4 to TRBJ1-1; D uncertain. Trimming cost V 5 bases and J 5 bases, with 12 bases left between them. The CDR3 extends over 13 amino acids. The CDR3 region is CASSTPPGTEAFF. CDR3 nucleotide sequence: TGTGCCAGCAGTACCCCCCCGGGTACTGAAGCTTTCTTT.

The J gene is TRBJ2-2, the V gene TRBV5-4; TRBD1 matches 10 bases. Per germline, CDR1 SGHNT and CDR2 YYREEE (reference sequence). V dropped 4 bases and J dropped 5; count of bases not matched to a gene: 5. The CDR3 covers 15 residues. The CDR3 DNA reads TGTGCCAGCAGCAAGACAGGGGGCGAGACCGGGGAGCTGTTTTTT. Residues: CASSKTGGETGELFF.

The chain carries TRBV5-8 and TRBJ2-1, with D uncertain. Between the trimmed V and J ends, which lost 2 bases and 6 bases, there was a span of 15 bases. The V gene's germline CDR1 is SGHTS and CDR2 YDEGEE. This CDR3 contains 15 residues. Here the CDR3 DNA reads TGTGCCAGCAGCTTAATAACTGGAGAGGTCAATGAGCAGTTCTTC. Translating gives CASSLITGEVNEQFF.

The chain is built from TRBV28 and TRBJ1-2; D is uncertain. The CDR3 is 14 amino acids. V gave up 7 bases and J gave up 5 bases, with 17 bases separating them. Germline V gene data show CDR1 as MDHEN and CDR2 as SYDVKM. The CDR3: CASTPGSRGYGYTF. The CDR3 coding sequence is TGTGCCAGCACCCCCGGGTCACGCGGGTATGGCTACACCTTC.

This clone was recorded once. No DNA is shown, since the ends of the CDR3 on it are uncertain; the CDR3 is the one TCRdb lists. This sequence joins TRBV21-1 and TRBJ1-2; no check of the table's D call, TRBD1, against the DNA was made. TRBV21-1 is given as a pseudogene. The CDR3 has 16 amino acids, counting both end residues. CDR3 in amino acids: CASYELRGYACYGYTF.

The rearrangement joins TRBV5-4 to TRBJ2-1; 8 nucleotides agree with TRBD2. V lost 4 bases and J lost 6; bases outside the gene matches: 18. The CDR3 consists of 18 residues. Germline V lookup: CDR1 SGHNT, CDR2 YYREEE (reference sequence). CDR3 protein: CASSRGSRGGTRLNEQFF. DNA for the CDR3: TGTGCCAGCAGCAGGGGTTCCCGAGGAGGGACTAGGCTCAATGAGCAGTTCTTC.

This chain links TRBV6-5 with TRBJ2-3; D perhaps matches TRBD1 (5 bases). CDR1 and CDR2 (germline): MNHEY, SVGAGI. CDR3 length equals 14 residues. The ends were cut back, 1 base at V and 2 bases at J, with 7 bases in the middle. The CDR3, as DNA: TGTGCCAGCAGTTACTACAGGAACACAGATACGCAGTATTTT. It encodes CASSYYRNTDTQYF.

The chain joins TRBV28 to TRBJ1-2, with D perhaps matching TRBD1 (5 bases). The CDR3 extends over 14 amino acids. Germline V CDR1 and CDR2: MDHEN, SYDVKM. V gave up 3 bases and J gave up 3 bases, with 11 bases separating them. The chain's CDR3 is CASSLRQLDYGYTF. The CDR3 nucleotides read TGTGCCAGCAGTTTGCGACAGCTAGACTATGGCTACACCTTC.

This chain joins TRBV28 and TRBJ1-1; 7 bases align to TRBD1. The CDR3 sequence is 12 residues long. CDR1 MDHEN and CDR2 SYDVKM come from the germline V gene. The junction had 1 base not matched to a gene; V was cut back by 5 bases and J by 4 bases. DNA of the CDR3: TGTGCCAGCAGTACAGGGGCCACTGAAGCTTTCTTT. It encodes CASSTGATEAFF.

The chain couples TRBV3-1 (or the pseudogene TRBV3-2) to TRBJ1-6; D is uncertain. The germline CDR1 and CDR2 sequences are LGHDT and YNNKEL (reference sequence). Trimming shortened V by 1 base and J by 17 bases, and 9 bases separated the two germline ends. The CDR3 runs to 11 residues. Here the CDR3 DNA reads TGTGCCAGCAGCCAAGCTACTGTGTTCCACTTT. Residues: CASSQATVFHF.

In this sample, this clone turned up a few times. The chain recombines TRBV5-5 with TRBJ2-4; D remains ambiguous. With 1 base removed from V and 8 bases from J, the gap between germline ends came to 13 bases. The CDR3 extends over 14 amino acids. Germline V gene data show CDR1 as SGHKS and CDR2 as YYEKEE (reference sequence). CDR3 bases: TGTGCCAGCAGCTTGTCCGGCAGGTTGGACATTCAGTACTTC. Its translation: CASSLSGRLDIQYF.

This chain links TRBV27 with TRBJ2-3; TRBD2 aligns across 7 bases. This CDR3 has 15 residues. Germline assignment: CDR1 MNHEY and CDR2 SMNVEV (reference sequence). J lost 5 bases, V lost 3 bases, and 8 bases had no gene match. CDR3 amino acids: CASSFSGPGGDTQYF. The CDR3 DNA reads as TGTGCCAGCAGTTTTAGCGGTCCGGGGGGAGATACGCAGTATTTT.